This T cell receptor (beta chain) derives from a study of regulatory T cells in long-lasting Graves disease (dated by TCRdb to the early 2020s). Regarding the complete study: In the newly diagnosed Graves' disease group, patients had been taking antithyroid drugs for less than 3 months. This study used TCR sequencing and RNA sequencing of peripheral blood to compare persistent Graves' disease patients against newly diagnosed Graves' disease patients. The study was conducted in China and was registered as a clinical trial. A total of approximately 35 samples were covered by TCR sequencing, comprising some 13 persistent and roughly 20 newly diagnosed Graves' disease patients.

On the study overall, not on this receptor specifically: The authors acknowledged the small sample size as a limitation that may reduce accuracy. Only peripheral blood was studied, because thyroid tissue, the primary lesion, was inaccessible. Sequencing and analysis were limited to the TCR beta chain. Lower TCR Shannon entropy and fewer highly expanded clones were observed in persistent Graves' disease patients than in newly diagnosed patients, which suggested clonal expansion. Patients with persistent disease shared more public clonotypes (around 2,700) than newly diagnosed patients did (966).

Worth noting for this clonotype: Its antigen has not been determined. No qualities accompany the bases; no much larger clone lies one base away.

The library was prepared using multiplex PCR. Sequencing was performed on an Illumina HiSeq 4000. TCR beta libraries were built with iRepertoire HTBI primers and Arm-PCR amplification of CDR3 regions. Before sequencing, the PCR products went through gel purification. The authors' pipeline ran thus. Gene usage analysis of CDR3 amino acid clonotypes relied on the roughly 60 TRBV and 12 to 15 TRBJ segments identified across samples. COPE and FqMerger were used to merge filtered high-quality paired reads into contigs. Contigs were aligned with BLAST to IMGT TRBV, TRBD and TRBJ reference genes, and CDR3 was defined per IMGT. Highly expanded clones were defined as clonotypes with a frequency above 0.1%. Repertoire diversity was measured by Shannon entropy, and V-J evenness by the Gini coefficient. A clonotype was considered public if more than one individual shared it. TCRdb's own reprocessing of the public reads used fastp at Q25 and MiXCR and kept productive beta chains. Every distinct CDR3 protein forms one entry, paired with its most common genes and DNA. The V and J calls follow TCRdb's processing rather than the paper's. For this sample the table gives some 400,000 distinct CDR3 sequences, of which around 14% were detected only once. The ten largest clones capture roughly a sixth of the sample.

Reading the label with the study, this specimen's time point is: newly diagnosed GD, antithyroid drugs for less than 3 months. RNA was extracted from PBMCs in TRIzol for both TCR sequencing and RNA sequencing. The diagnosis of Graves' disease was made according to American Thyroid Association guidelines. The patients came from an endocrinology department in Xi'an, China. From each patient, around 9.3 milliliters of peripheral blood was collected into an EDTA anticoagulant tube. Ficoll Paque Plus density gradient separation was used to isolate PBMCs, and no further T cell sorting was done. RNA quality was checked with an Agilent 2100 Bioanalyzer and agarose gel, and concentration with a NanoDrop 2000. These data were likewise used in another study, on T cells in Graves' hyperthyroidism and ophthalmopathy. As the second paper documents: Graves' hyperthyroidism was defined as stable when no progression to ophthalmopathy occurred over 18 months of follow-up. Hyperthyroidism patients were aged 18 to 65 years and newly diagnosed, with disease duration of less than 2 months. The study excluded patients with uncontrolled infections, other autoimmune diseases, pregnancy or lactation. Diagnoses were based on clinical symptoms, serum thyroxine and TRAb, thyroid ultrasound and orbital computed tomography. A first-round RT-PCR of the TCR CDR3 used the HTBI primer set with the Qiagen OneStep RT-PCR kit. Most expanded thyroid clonotypes (frequency above 0.001) were also detected in blood, suggesting blood repertoires may reflect thyroid immune responses. A 13 V-J signature model separated ophthalmopathy from stable hyperthyroidism, with about 88% sensitivity and 81.08% specificity in cross-validation and 80%/75% in testing. In validation, the model predicted progression to ophthalmopathy a median of about 6.8 months before onset, with roughly 68% sensitivity and roughly 73% specificity. To identify distinguishing TCR V-J signatures, a discovery cohort of 100 patients was used, comprising some 43 with Graves' ophthalmopathy and 55 to 65 with stable Graves' hyperthyroidism. An independent validation cohort of around 19 hyperthyroidism patients and about 16 patients who later progressed to ophthalmopathy tested prospective prediction of ophthalmopathy. The 90 to 100 discovery patients were randomly divided into training and test sets at a 7:3 ratio. Thyroid tissue and blood T-cell repertoires from over 5 Graves' hyperthyroidism patients were also compared in the study. Once sampling was done, hyperthyroidism patients were given methimazole at a starting dose of 30 mg daily, whereas ophthalmopathy patients were given high-dose intravenous methylprednisolone. A second multiplex PCR round built the libraries, followed by size selection and purification. The libraries were sequenced on an Illumina HiSeq2000 using paired-end 100 bp reads. SOAPnuke was used to process the raw data, with reads discarded if the reads contained adapters or uncalled bases, had a mean Phred below 15, or lacked an exact constant-primer or identifier match. High-quality paired reads were merged using COPE v1.2.5, and each unique nucleotide sequence was defined as a clonotype. Clonotypes were aligned to IMGT TRBV, TRBD and TRBJ reference segments using MiTCR v1.1. Only V-J combinations with frequency above 0.0001, covering 99% to 99.2% of repertoires, were analysed. The TCS score was defined as F50 (clonal expansion) divided by E x V (chaos), with BLOSUM62-based TCRdist calculated between CDR3 peptides within each V-J. Welch's t-statistics and random forest reduced approximately 520 V-J features to about 12, which were used in a naive Bayes classifier (R e1071). Sample size was not statistically predetermined, and investigators were not blinded to group allocation. The paper describes TCR Vbeta CDR3 sequencing of 140 or so peripheral blood samples, made up of roughly 40 ophthalmopathy patients, some 76 hyperthyroidism patients and 17 progressor patients.

The sample consisted of peripheral blood mononuclear cells (PBMCs), taken at new diagnosis, from a patient treated with antithyroid drugs. The receptor comes from a woman in her twenties or thirties with Graves disease. Donor details come from another sample of the same person, matched by shared clones.

DNA sequence: TGTGCCAGCAGCTTAACCCAGGGGACTAGGCTTTTCTTC. It codes for CASSLTQGTRLFF. Recombination joined TRBV11-2 with TRBJ2-1; a stretch of 8 junction bases matches TRBD2. CDR1 and CDR2, looked up from the germline V gene, are SGHAT and FQNNGV. From cysteine to phenylalanine, the CDR3 is 13 amino acids long. Left in the record is the CDR3 DNA by itself, 39 bases read in frame from the first base. Compared with germline, V lacks 2 bases and J lacks 16 bases; bases without a gene match: 10.